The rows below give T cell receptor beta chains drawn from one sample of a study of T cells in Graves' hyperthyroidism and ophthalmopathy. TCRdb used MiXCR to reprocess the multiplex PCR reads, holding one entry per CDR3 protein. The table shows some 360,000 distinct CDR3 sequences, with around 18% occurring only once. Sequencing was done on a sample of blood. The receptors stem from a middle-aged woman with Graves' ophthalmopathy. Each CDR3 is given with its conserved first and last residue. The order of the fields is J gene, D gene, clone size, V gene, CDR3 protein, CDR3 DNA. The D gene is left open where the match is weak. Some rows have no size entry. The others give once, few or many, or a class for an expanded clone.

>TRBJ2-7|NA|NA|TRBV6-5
CASSFAEGPYEQYF
TGTGCCAGCAGTTTTGCGGAGGGCCCGTACGAGCAGTACTTC
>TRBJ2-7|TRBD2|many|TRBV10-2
CASIARGSSYEQYF
TGCGCCAGCATTGCGCGGGGGAGCTCCTACGAGCAGTACTTC
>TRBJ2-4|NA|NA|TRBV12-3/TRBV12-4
CASSPRGRLPKNIQYF
TGTGCCAGCAGCCCAAGGGGGAGGTTACCCAAAAACATTCAGTACTTC
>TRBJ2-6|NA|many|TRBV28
CASSPVRGSGANVLTF
TGTGCCAGCAGTCCCGTACGGGGTTCTGGGGCCAACGTCCTGACTTTC
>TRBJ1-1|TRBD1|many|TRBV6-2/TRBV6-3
CASRPLGQGGNEAFF
TGTGCCAGCAGACCACTGGGACAGGGAGGGAATGAAGCTTTCTTT
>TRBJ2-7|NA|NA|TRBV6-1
CASSLIQGQEQYF
TGTGCCAGCAGTCTAATACAGGGCCAGGAGCAGTACTTC
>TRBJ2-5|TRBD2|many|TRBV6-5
CASTSSGSVETQYF
TGTGCCAGCACATCTAGCGGGAGTGTTGAGACCCAGTACTTC
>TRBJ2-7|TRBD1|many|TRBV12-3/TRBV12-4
CASSLPGQGYEQYF
TGTGCCAGCAGTTTGCCGGGACAGGGCTACGAGCAGTACTTC
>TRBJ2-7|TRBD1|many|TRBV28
CASIPGQVSSYEQYF
TGTGCCAGCATCCCTGGACAGGTCAGCTCCTACGAGCAGTACTTC
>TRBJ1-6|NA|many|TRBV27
CASSLFLSRASPLHF
TGTGCCAGCAGTTTATTCCTGAGCAGGGCCTCACCCCTCCACTTT
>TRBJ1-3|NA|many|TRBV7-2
CASSSTVSGNTIYF
TGTGCCAGCAGCTCGACAGTATCTGGAAACACCATATATTTT
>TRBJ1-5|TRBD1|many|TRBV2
CASRGTPGQAIPSNQPQHF
TGTGCCAGCAGGGGAACCCCAGGACAGGCAATTCCAAGCAATCAGCCCCAGCATTTT
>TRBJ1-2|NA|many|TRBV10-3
CAISESRINGYTF
TGTGCCATCAGTGAGTCGCGCATCAATGGCTACACCTTC
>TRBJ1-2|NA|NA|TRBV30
CAWSVQVLGYGYTF
TGTGCCTGGAGTGTACAGGTCCTGGGGTATGGCTACACCTTC
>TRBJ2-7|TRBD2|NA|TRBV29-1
CSVVPSGSYEQYF
TGCAGCGTTGTGCCCAGCGGGAGTTACGAGCAGTACTTC
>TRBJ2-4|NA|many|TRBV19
CASSATGLSKNIQYF
TGTGCCAGTAGTGCGACCGGACTCTCCAAAAACATTCAGTACTTC
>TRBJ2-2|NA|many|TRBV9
CASSAYYTGELFF
TGTGCCAGCAGCGCTTACTACACCGGGGAGCTGTTTTTT
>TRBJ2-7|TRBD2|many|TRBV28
CASSFPTSGLAYEQYF
TGTGCCAGCAGTTTCCCCACTAGCGGGCTGGCCTACGAGCAGTACTTC
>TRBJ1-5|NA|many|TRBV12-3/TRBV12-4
CASSLDGSVNQPQHF
TGTGCCAGCAGTTTAGACGGCAGCGTCAATCAGCCCCAGCATTTT
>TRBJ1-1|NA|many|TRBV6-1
CASLTTGNTEAFF
TGTGCCAGCCTTACAACAGGGAACACTGAAGCTTTCTTT
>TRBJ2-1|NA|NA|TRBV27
CASSSLPDYSYGEQFF
TGTGCCAGCAGTTCTCTGCCCGACTATAGCTATGGGGAGCAGTTCTTC
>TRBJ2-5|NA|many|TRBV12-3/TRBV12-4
CASSPNRLETQYF
TGTGCCAGCAGTCCCAACAGGTTAGAGACCCAGTACTTC
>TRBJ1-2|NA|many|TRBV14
CASSQLDSYGYTF
TGTGCCAGCAGCCAATTGGACAGCTATGGCTACACCTTC
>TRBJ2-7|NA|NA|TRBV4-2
CASSQDSVGGYEQYF
TGTGCCAGCAGCCAAGATTCGGTGGGAGGCTACGAGCAGTACTTC
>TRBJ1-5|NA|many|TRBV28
CASSLYRQLNQPQHF
TGTGCCAGCAGTCTATATCGACAGCTAAATCAGCCCCAGCATTTT
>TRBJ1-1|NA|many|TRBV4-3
CASSQDLGGGTEAFF
TGCGCCAGCAGCCAAGATCTGGGGGGGGGGACTGAAGCTTTCTTT
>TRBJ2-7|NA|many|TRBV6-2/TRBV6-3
CASNHRKNYEQYF
TGTGCCAGCAATCACAGGAAAAACTACGAGCAGTACTTC
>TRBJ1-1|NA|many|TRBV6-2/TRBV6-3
CASTERWARRAEAFF
TGTGCCAGCACGGAGCGTTGGGCTCGGAGGGCTGAAGCTTTCTTT
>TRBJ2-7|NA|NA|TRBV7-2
CASSSPHRYEQYF
TGTGCCAGCAGCAGCCCTCACCGCTACGAGCAGTACTTC
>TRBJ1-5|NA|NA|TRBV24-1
CATSGYSNQPQHF
TGTGCCACCAGTGGCTACAGCAATCAGCCCCAGCATTTT
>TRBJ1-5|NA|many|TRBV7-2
CASSLSGPINQPQHF
TGTGCCAGCAGCTTAAGTGGCCCCATAAATCAGCCCCAGCATTTT
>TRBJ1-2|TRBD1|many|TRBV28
CASSPVQGVPNYGYTF
TGTGCCAGCAGTCCCGTCCAGGGGGTCCCAAACTATGGCTACACCTTC
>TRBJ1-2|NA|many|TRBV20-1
CSATGYGGDPANYGYTF
TGCAGTGCCACCGGCTATGGGGGGGACCCAGCTAACTATGGCTACACCTTC
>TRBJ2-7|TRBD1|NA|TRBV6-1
CASRRDRGSYEQYF
TGTGCCAGCAGGCGGGACAGGGGCTCCTACGAGCAGTACTTC
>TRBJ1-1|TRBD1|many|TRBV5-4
CASSIAWTGTRNTEAFF
TGTGCCAGCAGCATCGCATGGACAGGGACGCGGAACACTGAAGCTTTCTTT
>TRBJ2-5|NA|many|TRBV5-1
CASSLTYYQETQYF
TGCGCCAGCAGCTTGACTTATTACCAAGAGACCCAGTACTTC
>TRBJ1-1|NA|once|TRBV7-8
CASSLPGGMGTEAFF
TGTGCCAGCAGCTTACCTGGGGGTATGGGCACTGAAGCTTTCTTT
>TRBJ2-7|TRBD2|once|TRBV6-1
CASRTLSGAAYEQYF
TGTGCCAGCAGGACCCTCAGCGGGGCCGCCTACGAGCAGTACTTC
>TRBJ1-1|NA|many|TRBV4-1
CASSQDPGWNTEAFF
TGCGCCAGCAGCCAAGATCCAGGGTGGAACACTGAAGCTTTCTTT
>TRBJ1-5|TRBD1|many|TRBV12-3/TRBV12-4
CASRRQGANQPQHF
TGTGCCAGCAGACGACAGGGGGCTAATCAGCCCCAGCATTTT
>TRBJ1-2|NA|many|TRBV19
CASSIYRTSVNYGYTF
TGTGCCAGTAGTATATATCGGACAAGCGTAAACTATGGCTACACCTTC
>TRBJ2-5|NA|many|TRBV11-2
CASTLREASVIWSGGTQYF
TGTGCCAGCACCCTACGTGAGGCTAGCGTGATTTGGTCGGGTGGGACCCAGTACTTC
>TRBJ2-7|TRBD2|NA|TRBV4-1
CASSQGLATYEQYF
TGCGCCAGCAGCCAAGGACTAGCCACCTACGAGCAGTACTTC
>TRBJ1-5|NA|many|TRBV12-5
CASALQGPYSNQPQHF
TGTGCTAGTGCCCTACAGGGTCCTTATAGCAATCAGCCCCAGCATTTT
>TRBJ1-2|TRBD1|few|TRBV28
CASSLTGTGVYGYTF
TGTGCCAGCAGTCTTACCGGGACAGGGGTCTATGGCTACACCTTC
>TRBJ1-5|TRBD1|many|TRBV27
CASSLTGDYQPQHF
TGTGCCAGCAGTTTGACAGGGGACTATCAGCCCCAGCATTTT
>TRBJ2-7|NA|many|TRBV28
CASSPVLPYEQYF
TGTGCCAGCAGTCCCGTCCTTCCCTACGAGCAGTACTTC
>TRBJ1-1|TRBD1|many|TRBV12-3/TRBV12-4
CASRTGQTNTEAFF
TGTGCCAGCAGAACGGGACAGACGAACACTGAAGCTTTCTTT